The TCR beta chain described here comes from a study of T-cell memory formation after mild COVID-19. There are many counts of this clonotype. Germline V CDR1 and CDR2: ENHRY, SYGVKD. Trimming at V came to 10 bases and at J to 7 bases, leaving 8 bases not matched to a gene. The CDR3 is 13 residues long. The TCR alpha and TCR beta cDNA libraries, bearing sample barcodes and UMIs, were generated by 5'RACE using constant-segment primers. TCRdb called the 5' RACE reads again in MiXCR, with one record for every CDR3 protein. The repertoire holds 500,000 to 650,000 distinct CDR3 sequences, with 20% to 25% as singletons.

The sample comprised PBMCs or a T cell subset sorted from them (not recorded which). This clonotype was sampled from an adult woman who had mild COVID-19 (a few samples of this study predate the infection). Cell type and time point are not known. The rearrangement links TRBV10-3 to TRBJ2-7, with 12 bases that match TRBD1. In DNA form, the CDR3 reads TGTGCCACGACCGGGACAGGGGGCACGGAGCAGTACTTC. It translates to CATTGTGGTEQYF.